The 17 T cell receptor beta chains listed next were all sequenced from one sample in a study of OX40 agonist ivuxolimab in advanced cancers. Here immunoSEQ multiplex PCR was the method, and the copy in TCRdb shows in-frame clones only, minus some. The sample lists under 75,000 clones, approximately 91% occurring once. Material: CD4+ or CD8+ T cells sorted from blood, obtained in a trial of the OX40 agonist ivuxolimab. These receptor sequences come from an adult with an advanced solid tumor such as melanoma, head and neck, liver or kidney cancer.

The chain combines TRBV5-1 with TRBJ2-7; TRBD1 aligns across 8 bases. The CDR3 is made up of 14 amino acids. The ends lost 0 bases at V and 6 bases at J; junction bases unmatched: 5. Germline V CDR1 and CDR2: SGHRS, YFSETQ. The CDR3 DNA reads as TGCGCCAGCAGCTTGGAGGCAGGGGGCAGCGAGCAGTACTTC. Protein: CASSLEAGGSEQYF. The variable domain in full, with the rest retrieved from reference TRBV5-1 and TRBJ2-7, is KAGVTQTPRYLIKTRGQQVTLSCSPISGHRSVSWYQQTPGQGLQFLFEYFSETQRNKGNFPGRFSGRQFSNSRSEMNVSTLELGDSALYLCASSLEAGGSEQYFGPGTRLTVT.

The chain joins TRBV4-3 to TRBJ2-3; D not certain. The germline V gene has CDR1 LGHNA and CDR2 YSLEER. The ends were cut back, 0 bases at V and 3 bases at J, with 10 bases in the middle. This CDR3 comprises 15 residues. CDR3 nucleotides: TGCGCCAGCAGCCAAGATAGGTCAGTAACAGATACGCAGTATTTT. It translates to CASSQDRSVTDTQYF.

The CDR3 loop is CASSLWGSDEKLFF. In DNA, the CDR3 is TGTGCCAGCAGCTTATGGGGGTCTGATGAAAAACTGTTTTTT. J is TRBJ1-4 and V is TRBV7-2, with D perhaps matching TRBD1 (5 bases). Between the trimmed V and J ends, which lost 2 bases and 6 bases, there was a span of 10 bases. CDR3 size: 14 residues. Looked up from germline, CDR1 is SGHTA and CDR2 is FQGNSA.

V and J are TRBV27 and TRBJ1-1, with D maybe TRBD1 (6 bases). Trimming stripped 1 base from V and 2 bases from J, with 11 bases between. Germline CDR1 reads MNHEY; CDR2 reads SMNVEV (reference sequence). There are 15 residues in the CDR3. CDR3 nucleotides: TGTGCCAGCAGTTTATGGGGGCACCGTAACACTGAAGCTTTCTTT. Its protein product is CASSLWGHRNTEAFF.

CDR3 amino acids: CASSFSSGSWEQFF. As DNA, the CDR3 is TGTGCCAGCAGTTTCTCTAGCGGGAGCTGGGAGCAGTTCTTC. This chain links TRBV27 with TRBJ2-1, with 10 bases aligning to TRBD2. Looked up from germline, CDR1 is MNHEY and CDR2 is SMNVEV (reference sequence). The CDR3 runs 14 residues. V trimming: 3 bases; J trimming: 10 bases; junction bases outside the gene matches: 6.

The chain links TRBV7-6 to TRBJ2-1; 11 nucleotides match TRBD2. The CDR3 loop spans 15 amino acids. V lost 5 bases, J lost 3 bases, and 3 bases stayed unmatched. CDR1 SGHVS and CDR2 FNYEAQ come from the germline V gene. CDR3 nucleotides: TGTGCCAGCAGCCAACTAGCGGGGGACTACAATGAGCAGTTCTTC. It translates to CASSQLAGDYNEQFF.

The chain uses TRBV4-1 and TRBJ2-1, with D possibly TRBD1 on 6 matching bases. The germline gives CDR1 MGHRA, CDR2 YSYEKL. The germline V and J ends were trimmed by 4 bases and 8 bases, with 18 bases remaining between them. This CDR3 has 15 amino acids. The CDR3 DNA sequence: TGCGCCAGCAGCCCCAGCCCGGACAGTCTCGATGAGCAGTTCTTC. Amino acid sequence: CASSPSPDSLDEQFF.

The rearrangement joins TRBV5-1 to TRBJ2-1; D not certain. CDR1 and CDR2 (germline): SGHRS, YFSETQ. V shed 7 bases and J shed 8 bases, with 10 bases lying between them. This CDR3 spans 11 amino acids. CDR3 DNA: TGCGCCAGCGCCCTGTTTGATGAGCAGTTCTTC. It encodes CASALFDEQFF.

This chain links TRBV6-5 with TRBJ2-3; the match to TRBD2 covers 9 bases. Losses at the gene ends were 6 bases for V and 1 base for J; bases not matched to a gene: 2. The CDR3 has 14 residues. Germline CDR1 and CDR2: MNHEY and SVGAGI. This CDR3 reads CASSRTSGTDTQYF. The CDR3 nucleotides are TGTGCCAGCAGCCGGACTAGCGGCACAGATACGCAGTATTTT.

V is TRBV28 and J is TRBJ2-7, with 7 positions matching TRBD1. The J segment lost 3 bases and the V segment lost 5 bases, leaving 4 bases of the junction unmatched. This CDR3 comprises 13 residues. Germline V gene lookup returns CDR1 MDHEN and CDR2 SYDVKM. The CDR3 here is CASSPTGNYEQYF. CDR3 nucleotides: TGTGCCAGCAGTCCGACAGGGAACTACGAGCAGTACTTC.

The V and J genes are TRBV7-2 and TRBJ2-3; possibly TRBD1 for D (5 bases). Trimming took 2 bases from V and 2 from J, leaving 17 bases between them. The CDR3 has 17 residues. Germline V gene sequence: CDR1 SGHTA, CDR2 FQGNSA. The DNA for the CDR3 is TGTGCCAGCAGCTTAACTGACAGTTGGGGCAACACAGATACGCAGTATTTT. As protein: CASSLTDSWGNTDTQYF.

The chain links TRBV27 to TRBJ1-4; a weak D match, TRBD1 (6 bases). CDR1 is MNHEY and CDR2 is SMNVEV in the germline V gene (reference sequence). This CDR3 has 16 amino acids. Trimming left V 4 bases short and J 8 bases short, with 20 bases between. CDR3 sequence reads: CASSSITGKLREKLFF. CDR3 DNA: TGTGCCAGCAGTTCTATAACAGGGAAACTTAGGGAAAAACTGTTTTTT.

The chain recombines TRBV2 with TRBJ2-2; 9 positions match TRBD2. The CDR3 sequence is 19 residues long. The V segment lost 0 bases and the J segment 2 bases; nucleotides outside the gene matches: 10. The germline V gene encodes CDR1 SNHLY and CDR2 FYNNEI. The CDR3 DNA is TGTGCCAGCAGTGAAGCGAGGCTAGCGGGAACCCTAAACACCGGGGAGCTGTTTTTT. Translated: CASSEARLAGTLNTGELFF.

CDR3: CASSSPGGRGNEQFF. The DNA of the CDR3 is TGTGCCAGCAGCTCCCCTGGCGGGAGGGGAAATGAGCAGTTCTTC. The rearrangement links TRBV7-9 to TRBJ2-1; 9 positions match TRBD2. This CDR3 comprises 15 residues. Germline V CDR1 and CDR2: SEHNR, FQNEAQ (reference sequence). With 4 bases clipped from V and 7 bases from J, the junction kept 8 bases outside the gene matches.

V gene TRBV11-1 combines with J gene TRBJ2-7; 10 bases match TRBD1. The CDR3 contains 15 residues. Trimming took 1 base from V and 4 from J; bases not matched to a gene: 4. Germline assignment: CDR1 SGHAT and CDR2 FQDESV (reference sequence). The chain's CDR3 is CASSLDLGQGYEQYF. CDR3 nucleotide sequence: TGTGCCAGCAGCTTAGATTTGGGACAGGGGTACGAGCAGTACTTC.

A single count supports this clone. The CDR3 reads CASSLVGNNEQFF. The DNA of the CDR3 is TGTGCCAGCAGCTTAGTAGGGAACAATGAGCAGTTCTTC. The chain is built from TRBV11-2 and TRBJ2-1; no clear D. V lost 1 base, J lost 5 bases, and 6 bases lay in between. Germline CDR1 and CDR2: SGHAT and FQNNGV. This CDR3 spans 13 amino acids.

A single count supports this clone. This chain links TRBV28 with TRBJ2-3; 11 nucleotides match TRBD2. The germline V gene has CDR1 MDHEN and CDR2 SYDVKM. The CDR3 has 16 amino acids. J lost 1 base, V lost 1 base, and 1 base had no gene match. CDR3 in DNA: TGTGCCAGCAGTTTATCACTAGCGGGAGGCACAGATACGCAGTATTTT. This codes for CASSLSLAGGTDTQYF.